These T cell receptor beta chains were read from a single sample in a study of PD-1 blockade in classical Hodgkin lymphoma. Repertoires were generated with immunoSEQ multiplex PCR, while TCRdb's copy carries only in-frame clones and drops some. The sample carries about 17,000 clones, around 75% recorded once. This sample comprised peripheral blood mononuclear cells (PBMCs), obtained at baseline. The receptors originated from a human donor with classical Hodgkin lymphoma. The CDR3 runs from the conserved cysteine through the conserved F or W. A D gene is named only where the DNA matches it firmly. Clone sizes are given selectively: once, few, many, or a class where the clone is expanded.

CDR3 DNA,CDR3 protein,clone size,J gene,V gene,D gene
TGTGCCAGCAGCAGGGCGGTCTCACCCCTCCACTTT,CASSRAVSPLHF,NA,TRBJ1-6,TRBV7-9,NA
TGCGCCAGCAGCTTGGCTGGGGGTGGCGGAAACACCATATATTTT,CASSLAGGGGNTIYF,NA,TRBJ1-3,TRBV5-1,NA
TGTGCCAGCAGTCAACTAGCGGGAGAGGATACGCAGTATTTT,CASSQLAGEDTQYF,NA,TRBJ2-3,TRBV6-5,TRBD2
TGCGCCAGCAGCCAAGATTGGCCGGGAGGCCCGCTCTACGAGCAGTACTTC,CASSQDWPGGPLYEQYF,NA,TRBJ2-7,TRBV4-1,TRBD2
TGCGCCAGCAGCCCTAGAGGGACAGGGCTAGATGGCTACACCTTC,CASSPRGTGLDGYTF,NA,TRBJ1-2,TRBV4-3,TRBD1
TGTGCCAGCCAACGGACAGGGGGCTACGAGCAGTACTTC,CASQRTGGYEQYF,NA,TRBJ2-7,TRBV6-5,TRBD1
TGTGCCAGCAGCTTTGGGGCGCTAGCGGGAGATAGTAGAGATGAGCAGTTCTTC,CASSFGALAGDSRDEQFF,NA,TRBJ2-1,TRBV13,TRBD2
TGTGCCAGCAGCTTAGCGATTGGTAGCGGGAGAACCAGGGTTACAGATACGCAGTATTTT,CASSLAIGSGRTRVTDTQYF,once,TRBJ2-3,TRBV7-2,TRBD2
TGTGCCAGCAGCTTAGGGGGGCTCTTGAACACCGGGGAGCTGTTTTTT,CASSLGGLLNTGELFF,NA,TRBJ2-2,TRBV7-9,NA
TGTGCCAGCAGTTACTTCCGGGACGACACTGAAGCTTTCTTT,CASSYFRDDTEAFF,NA,TRBJ1-1,TRBV6-5,NA
TGCAGCGTCATACAGGCGAACACCGGGGAGCTGTTTTTT,CSVIQANTGELFF,once,TRBJ2-2,TRBV29-1,NA
TGTGCCAGCAGTCGGGAGGTCTCCTATGGCTACACCTTC,CASSREVSYGYTF,NA,TRBJ1-2,TRBV28,NA
TGTGCCAGCAGTTACGCGGTCGGGGGAAGACAAGAGACCCAGTACTTC,CASSYAVGGRQETQYF,NA,TRBJ2-5,TRBV6-6,NA
TGTGCCAGCAGAAAAGGACAGGTCTACGAGCAGTACTTC,CASRKGQVYEQYF,NA,TRBJ2-7,TRBV7-8,TRBD1
TGTGCTAGTGGTTTGGAGGGGGGAGGAAACACCATATATTTT,CASGLEGGGNTIYF,NA,TRBJ1-3,TRBV12-5,NA
TGCGCCAGCAGCTTGAGCAGGAACACCGGGGAGCTGTTTTTT,CASSLSRNTGELFF,NA,TRBJ2-2,TRBV5-1,NA
TGTGCCAGTAGTCTCGATTGGGGCAGCGACATGATTCAGCCCCAGCATTTT,CASSLDWGSDMIQPQHF,few,TRBJ1-5,TRBV19,NA
TGTGCCTCTAGGGTGGAGGGGAGGTACACCGGGGAGCTGTTTTTT,CASRVEGRYTGELFF,NA,TRBJ2-2,TRBV19,NA
TGCGCCAGCAGCCAAGAGTCTGCGGGGGGGCGGATTACAAATGAGCAGTTCTTC,CASSQESAGGRITNEQFF,NA,TRBJ2-1,TRBV4-3,TRBD2
TGTGCCAGTACACAAGACAGGAACACCGGGGAGCTGTTTTTT,CASTQDRNTGELFF,NA,TRBJ2-2,TRBV19,NA
TGTGCCAGCAGCTTCGGCAGATCCTACGAGCAGTACTTC,CASSFGRSYEQYF,NA,TRBJ2-7,TRBV5-4,NA
TGTGCCAGCAGCCCTCCTCGCCTCCCCTCCTACAATGAGCAGTTCTTC,CASSPPRLPSYNEQFF,few,TRBJ2-1,TRBV4-2,NA
TGTGCCAGCAGCCAAGAGTTAACTTACGAGCAGTACTTC,CASSQELTYEQYF,NA,TRBJ2-7,TRBV14,NA
TGTGCCAGCCGCTACGAGCGGGGGGGTCTCACAGATACGCAGTATTTT,CASRYERGGLTDTQYF,NA,TRBJ2-3,TRBV28,TRBD2
TGTGCCAGCAGTTTTGCAGGGGCCCAAGAGACCCAGTACTTC,CASSFAGAQETQYF,NA,TRBJ2-5,TRBV27,NA
TGTGCCAGCAGTTCGTCCGGGTGGGGGGCCCTCCACTTT,CASSSSGWGALHF,NA,TRBJ1-6,TRBV27,NA
TGTGCCAGCAGCTCACGCCCCACCCAGGGTCAGGAGACCCAGTACTTC,CASSSRPTQGQETQYF,few,TRBJ2-5,TRBV7-2,NA
TGTGCCTGGAGTGTACTCTCGGGAGAAGCTTTCTTT,CAWSVLSGEAFF,NA,TRBJ1-1,TRBV30,NA
TGTGCCAGCTCACCATCGGTTGATAGCAATCAGCCCCAGCATTTT,CASSPSVDSNQPQHF,NA,TRBJ1-5,TRBV18,NA
TGTGCCAGCCTCGAACAGGGGGCGCGAGGGGGCTACACCTTC,CASLEQGARGGYTF,once,TRBJ1-2,TRBV21-1,NA
TGTGCCAGCTCACCCCCAGGGGTTTTCTCTGGAAACACCATATATTTT,CASSPPGVFSGNTIYF,once,TRBJ1-3,TRBV18,NA
TGTGCCAGCAGGAAAGCAATTGACACCGGGGAGCTGTTTTTT,CASRKAIDTGELFF,NA,TRBJ2-2,TRBV6-1,NA
TGTGCCAGCAGTTTGGTAAGCCGCCAGCCCCAGCATTTT,CASSLVSRQPQHF,NA,TRBJ1-5,TRBV27,NA
TGTGCCAGCTGGACAGGGGGCTTTGAGCAGTTCTTC,CASWTGGFEQFF,NA,TRBJ2-1,TRBV2,TRBD1
TGTGCCAGCAGCCCCAGGACTAGCGGGAACAACATTCAGTACTTC,CASSPRTSGNNIQYF,once,TRBJ2-4,TRBV7-8,TRBD2
TGTGCCAGCAGAACAGCTTCCTCTGGAAACACCATATATTTT,CASRTASSGNTIYF,NA,TRBJ1-3,TRBV28,NA
TGTGCCAGCAGCGTAGAGATTGAATCCGAGCAGTACTTC,CASSVEIESEQYF,NA,TRBJ2-7,TRBV9,NA
TGTGCCAGCAGCCGCCAGAGCGGGCTCTACGAGGAGGAGCAGTTCTTC,CASSRQSGLYEEEQFF,NA,TRBJ2-1,TRBV4-2,NA
TGTGCCAGCAGCCAAGATTCGGACGGATACGAGCAGTACTTC,CASSQDSDGYEQYF,NA,TRBJ2-7,TRBV4-2,NA
TGTGCCAGCTTACCCCTGGGGACCACCGGGGAGCTGTTTTTT,CASLPLGTTGELFF,NA,TRBJ2-2,TRBV27,NA
TGCGCCAGCAGCTTGAGCCTAGCGCCCGGGGAGCTGTTTTTT,CASSLSLAPGELFF,NA,TRBJ2-2,TRBV5-1,NA